This T cell receptor beta chain was retrieved from a study of shared clonotypes between healthy human individuals (dated by TCRdb to 2018 to 2020). Context from the whole study: A couple of women and a few men aged 18 to 49 years were included in the cohort. For each donor, CD4 naive and CD4 memory were each given three plates, CD8 naive was given two plates, and CD8 memory was given one plate. Blood TCR repertoires of roughly 5 healthy adults were deeply sequenced to estimate repertoire size and the extent of clonotype sharing between individuals. Libraries were prepared and TCR repertoires were sequenced by different laboratories using diverse techniques, in order to increase sequencing depth and limit assay-specific biases. Per donor, leukapheresis produced somewhere between about 0.94 and 8.9 billion PBMCs.

What the research found in general, with its limitations: Naive subsets generally had larger estimated clonotype richness than memory subsets. Based on pairwise subsampling, the degree of clonotype sharing among donors was expected to be affected by sequencing depth. The small number of donors limited the genetic and exposure-history diversity represented. Even with the large sequencing depth, rarefaction of the sorted-subset datasets indicated that sequencing was incomplete. Higher generation probabilities were observed for clonotypes shared by all four sorted-subset donors than for non-shared clonotypes. Only blood was sampled, and tissue TCR repertoires likely differ from those in blood. When four donors were compared, the shared fraction of clonotypes was roughly 4.8% for naive CD4, about 4% for naive CD8, about 2.5% for memory CD4, and approximately 0.4% for memory CD8.

Using the deep immunoSEQ assay, multiplex PCR amplified TCR CDR3 regions from genomic DNA. Extracted genomic DNA from each cell subset was distributed evenly across all wells of several immunoSEQ 96-well plates, and each plate was treated as a replicate. Each replicate PCR for sorted subsets received about 220 ng genomic DNA, equal to about 30,000 T cell genomes. The purified libraries were quantified using a Qubit 3.0 fluorometer, sized with a Bioanalyzer 2100, and then quantified again using the KAPA Library Quantification kit. Every immunoSEQ 96-well plate was sequenced on a dedicated single-read 150-cycle Illumina NextSeq 550 flow cell. From the authors' description of their analysis: Because only junctional sequences without quality scores were contained in the immunoSEQ output, filtering matching that applied to full-length reads could not be performed. Sequences were annotated with PyIR, a Python wrapper for IgBLAST v1.9, and V/J genes and CDR3 were assigned using IMGT germline references. Reads were removed for weak V/J assignments (E-value above 1e-6), missing CDR3, stop codons, out-of-frame junctions, or ambiguous translated residues. V3J clonotypes were defined as sequences sharing an identical inferred V gene, J gene, and CDR3 amino acid sequence. Percentage overlap between repertoires was computed as shared unique clonotypes divided by the size of the smaller repertoire. RTK rarefaction, the Chao1 estimator, and Recon v2.1 estimates of unobserved clonotypes were used to assess repertoire richness. OLGA was used to compute generation probabilities for all TCRbeta clonotypes that the gDNA method yielded from several donors. This immuneACCESS table, as held by TCRdb, lists in-frame sequences with V and J called but not all clones. Of the missing ones, under half trace to an unresolved V gene in checked studies; the others have no known cause. The V and J calls and the clone size are those of that table, but D and trimming were determined from the DNA. The table for this sample lists over 2 million clones; 90% to 95% of them were counted only once. 0.1% to 0.15% of the sample is taken by the ten largest.

CDR1 and CDR2, looked up from the germline V gene, are SGHAT and FQNNGV. Measured from the cysteine to the phenylalanine, the CDR3 is 15 residues long. Only the CDR3 portion is preserved as DNA: 45 bases, with reading frame beginning at the first base. V gives up 1 base and J gives up 3 bases, and the segment between their germline ends measures 10 bases. Healthy HIV-negative adults with no recently reported acute infections or vaccinations were included as donors. Only Caucasian adults living in Nashville, Tennessee, USA were represented among the donors. CD4+ T cells were enriched by magnetic negative selection, after which naive cells were positively selected on CD45RA and the negative fraction was taken as the memory subset. After blood collection by leukapheresis, PBMCs were isolated using Ficoll-Histopaque density gradient centrifugation and then cryopreserved in the vapor phase of liquid nitrogen. Purity and quantity of every magnetically sorted T cell population were checked by analytical flow cytometry. From each sorted fraction, genomic DNA was isolated and quantified by UV absorbance on a Nanodrop 2000c.

To note about this clone: Its antigen is still unknown. Base qualities are not at hand, and no much larger clone is one base apart.

The source material was naive CD4+ T cells sorted from blood. The cell subset or site tag for this specimen amounts to: CD45RA+ positively selected. The sequence is built from TRBV11-2 and TRBJ2-1; a tentative D match to TRBD1 spans 5 bases. This receptor was obtained from a man younger than 35 in good health. The nucleotide sequence is TGTGCCAGCAGCTTAGCCCGACAGAGCTACAATGAGCAGTTCTTC. Its protein is CASSLARQSYNEQFF.